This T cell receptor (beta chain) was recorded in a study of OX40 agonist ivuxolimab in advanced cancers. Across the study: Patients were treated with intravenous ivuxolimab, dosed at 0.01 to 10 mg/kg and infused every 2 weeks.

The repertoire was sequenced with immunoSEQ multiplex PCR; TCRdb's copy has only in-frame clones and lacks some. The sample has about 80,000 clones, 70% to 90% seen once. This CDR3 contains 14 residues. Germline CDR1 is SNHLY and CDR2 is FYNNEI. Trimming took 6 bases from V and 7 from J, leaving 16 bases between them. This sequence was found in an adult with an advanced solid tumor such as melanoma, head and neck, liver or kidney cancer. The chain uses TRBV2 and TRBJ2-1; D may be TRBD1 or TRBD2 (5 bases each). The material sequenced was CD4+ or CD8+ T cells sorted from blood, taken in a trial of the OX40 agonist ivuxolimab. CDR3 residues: CASRGDVGRNEQFF. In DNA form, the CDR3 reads TGTGCCAGCAGGGGGGACGTCGGGCGGAATGAGCAGTTCTTC.